This TCR beta chain stems from a study of post-analysis software for immune sequencing data. Study-wide context: As for disease course, relapsing-remitting, secondary progressive and progressive-relapsing multiple sclerosis were all included. Study results and caveats: By F measure, samples from a shared preparation batch strongly co-clustered. Versus controls, multiple sclerosis patients showed significantly lower diversity (normalized Chao1). TRBV5-6, TRBV5-1 and TRBV20-1 belonged to a set of about five TRBV segments that were more frequent in patients than controls.

Worth noting for this clonotype: Its specificity is unknown.

Every TCR beta cDNA library bore unique molecular identifiers. With roughly 1 to 11 million T cells as the source, approximately 500,000 cDNA molecules resulted. Each CDR3 protein gets one entry after TCRdb re-called the PCR reads with MiXCR. The data show 600,000 to 750,000 distinct CDR3 sequences, roughly three fifths seen once. Germline values: CDR1 SQVTM, CDR2 ANQGSEA. The CDR3 length is 13 residues. Trimming stripped 1 base from V and 3 bases from J, with 9 bases between. The genes are TRBV29-1 and TRBJ2-5, with D maybe TRBD1 (6 bases). The specimen was blood. The clonotype was recovered from a girl aged 2 to 10 with multiple sclerosis. CDR3 sequence (DNA): TGCAGCGTTGAAGTAGGGGGTAAAGAGACCCAGTACTTC. Protein product: CSVEVGGKETQYF.